Listed below are T cell receptor beta chains from one sample, sequenced in a study of early T cells in non-severe SARS-CoV-2 infection. TCRdb reanalysed the 5' RACE reads using MiXCR and keeps one entry per CDR3 protein. There are 50,000 to 85,000 distinct CDR3 sequences in the sample; approximately 9% occur only once, and 3.2% lies in the top ten. Sequenced: whole blood. The receptors stem from an adult who was a healthcare worker with PCR-confirmed SARS-CoV-2 infection or an uninfected control (not recorded which). The CDR3 runs from the conserved cysteine through the conserved F or W. The D gene is left open where the match is weak. Rows may omit the clone size; those that give it use once, few, many or a size class.

d_call	clone_size	v_call	cdr3_aa
.	medium-sized	TRBV29-1	CSVPRAEGETQYF
.	few	TRBV6-5	CASSQTWTAVNTEAFF
.	.	TRBV3-1	CASSRDETDTQYF
.	.	TRBV4-3	CASSWERITGELFF
.	.	TRBV7-9	CASSRDPRWEAFF
.	few	TRBV21-1	CASSKGRLDIYEQYF
.	.	TRBV11-2	CASSPAGGLGYTF
.	.	TRBV7-9	CASSLDSWGVSYNEQFF
TRBD1	.	TRBV27	CASSQRQGAGYEQYF
TRBD1	many	TRBV5-1	CASSATGASYEQYF
.	.	TRBV27	CASSSPATGGETQYF
.	.	TRBV20-1	CSASQARGDGYTF
.	many	TRBV6-4	CARSASTDTQYF
TRBD2	many	TRBV9	CASSVMASGSTEQFF
.	few	TRBV5-1	CASRDGAGTQPQHF
TRBD2	.	TRBV4-3	CASSQGLAGGPRNEQFF
.	.	TRBV18	CASSPAADTQYF
.	.	TRBV7-2	CASRPTRSYNEQFF
.	many	TRBV18	CASSPAGQSYNSPLHF
TRBD1	.	TRBV7-3	CASSLNPPGQGYGYTF
.	few	TRBV6-6	CASQNSDRAYEQYF
.	few	TRBV29-1	CSVRRSTEQYF
.	.	TRBV28	CASRVPVAGRGGQFF
.	.	TRBV7-2	CASSSRDTQYF
.	many	TRBV7-9	CASSLAASSNEKLFF
TRBD2	few	TRBV15	CATSMKRESHEQYF
TRBD1	many	TRBV6-5	CASRSSGGLYNEQFF
.	.	TRBV29-1	CSVGDVNTQYF
TRBD2	.	TRBV11-2	CASHSLAAGGQETQYF